This T cell receptor beta chain was recovered during a study of blood T cell repertoires in COVID-19. Across the whole study: Material from acute and convalescent COVID-19 was sourced from the United States, Italy and Spain. Sources were T cells, B-cell-depleted T cells, or PBMCs; the material itself was cDNA or gDNA.

V was clipped by 3 bases and J by 7 bases, with 10 bases between them. The CDR3 extends over 12 amino acids. CDR1 SEHNR and CDR2 FQNEAQ come from the germline V gene (reference sequence). TCRdb's table, derived via immunoSEQ multiplex PCR, lists solely in-frame clones and lacks some. The sample consists of 95,000 to 110,000 clones, 70% to 90% of them appearing once. Sequenced: peripheral blood. The chain uses TRBV7-9 and TRBJ2-7, with D tentatively TRBD2 (5 bases). This clonotype was obtained from a man aged 35 to 55 with active or convalescent COVID-19. CDR3 loop: CASSLGVQEQYF. The CDR3 DNA follows: TGTGCCAGCAGCTTGGGAGTTCAGGAGCAGTACTTC.